The present T cell receptor (beta chain) was sequenced within a study of T cells in tuberculosis. General study points: Active tuberculosis cases were adults; controls were adolescents.

Turning to this clone: Its antigen is undetermined.

Per germline, CDR1 SGHRS and CDR2 YFSETQ. This CDR3 comprises 16 residues. After removal of 0 bases from V and 9 bases from J, the junction contained 10 bases not matched to a gene. On average roughly 92,000 T cells per donor were immunosequenced. Produced via immunoSEQ multiplex PCR; TCRdb's table is partial and in-frame only. The sample has approximately 29,000 clones, almost 90% seen once; the top ten hold roughly 6%. This clonotype originated in a donor aged 10 to 29 with latent tuberculosis or without tuberculosis infection. This rearrangement joins TRBV5-1 to TRBJ2-2; 8 positions agree with TRBD1. The sequenced sample consisted of PBMCs. CDR3 residues: CASSLAGQGLGRELFF. The CDR3, as DNA: TGCGCCAGCAGCTTGGCCGGACAGGGCTTGGGACGGGAGCTGTTTTTT.